The 15 T cell receptor beta chains below were found in one sample sequenced in a study of tumour-infiltrating T cells in Burkitt lymphoma. Clones were read by immunoSEQ multiplex PCR, and TCRdb kept only the in-frame ones, dropping some. The repertoire includes some 5,500 clones, 9.9% of them detected once, and 2% to 2.5% sits in the top ten. Specimen: tumor tissue. Receptors were obtained from a human donor with diffuse large B-cell lymphoma.

This clone was observed a handful of times. J is TRBJ1-5 and V is TRBV27; D not certain. Germline V lookup: CDR1 MNHEY, CDR2 SMNVEV (reference sequence). The CDR3 has 14 amino acids. The V end lost 6 bases, the J end lost 2 bases, and 11 bases lay between the germline ends. The CDR3 loop is CASRPNIGNQPQHF. CDR3 DNA sequence: TGTGCCAGCAGGCCTAACATAGGCAATCAGCCCCAGCATTTT.

CDR3 region: CASSPRGGANTGELFF. CDR3 sequence (DNA): TGTGCCAGCTCACCACGGGGCGGTGCGAACACCGGGGAGCTGTTTTTT. The chain recombines TRBV18 with TRBJ2-2, with a possible D match to TRBD1 (5 bases). The CDR3 runs 16 residues. V was cut by 1 base and J by 0 bases, with 9 bases left in between. Per germline, CDR1 KGHSH and CDR2 LQKENI.

This clone was detected only a few times. The V call is TRBV6-5, the J call TRBJ2-7, with a tentative D call TRBD1 (6 bases). The CDR3 has 16 residues. V gave up 2 bases and J gave up 7 bases, with 21 bases separating them. Germline-derived CDR1 and CDR2 are MNHEY and SVGAGI. CDR3 sequence (DNA): TGTGCCAGCAGTTACGCGGGCAGGCCCCGAACAGGGGAGCAGTACTTC. This codes for CASSYAGRPRTGEQYF.

This chain joins TRBV5-6 and TRBJ2-3, with unresolved D. With 0 bases removed from V and 2 bases from J, the gap between germline ends came to 10 bases. This CDR3 region has 15 residues. CDR1 SGHDT and CDR2 YYEEEE come from the germline V gene. The CDR3 DNA sequence: TGTGCCAGCAGCTTGGACCCTACCTACACAGATACGCAGTATTTT. This encodes CASSLDPTYTDTQYF.

This clone occurred a few times. The V gene is TRBV10-3, the J gene TRBJ1-1; 8 positions agree with TRBD1. The CDR3 consists of 16 residues. CDR1 and CDR2 from the germline V gene are ENHRY and SYGVKD. The ends lost 0 bases at V and 5 bases at J; junction bases unmatched: 8. CDR3 nucleotides: TGTGCCATCAGTGAGTCGAGGTCAGGGGGCCAGACTGAAGCTTTCTTT. Protein sequence: CAISESRSGGQTEAFF.

This clone was counted a few times. V is TRBV5-6 and J is TRBJ1-5; no reliable D call. The length of the CDR3 is 14 residues. Germline values: CDR1 SGHDT, CDR2 YYEEEE. V shed 0 bases and J shed 5 bases, with 9 bases lying between them. The CDR3 is CASSLAANDQPQHF. The DNA for the CDR3 is TGTGCCAGCAGCTTGGCAGCAAATGATCAGCCCCAGCATTTT.

This clone was detected only a few times. The rearrangement links TRBV19 to TRBJ1-1; tentatively, D is TRBD1 (6 bases). The V end was cut by 6 bases, the J end by 4 bases, with 9 bases between. Germline values: CDR1 LNHDA, CDR2 SQIVND (reference sequence). The CDR3 spans 12 residues. The CDR3 region has the DNA TGTGCCAGTAGCCAGGGGCTCACTGAAGCTTTCTTT. Translating it yields CASSQGLTEAFF.

This clone is medium-sized (0.01 to 0.1%) within its sample. Additional DNA sequences in this sample encode the identical CDR3. The chain carries TRBV19 and TRBJ2-2; D might be TRBD1 or TRBD2, each matching 6 bases. With 9 bases removed from V and 6 bases from J, the gap between germline ends came to 17 bases. The CDR3 covers 14 residues. Germline V CDR1 and CDR2: LNHDA, SQIVND (reference sequence). The CDR3 region is CASKASGAPGELFF. Here the CDR3 DNA reads TGTGCCAGCAAGGCCTCGGGGGCTCCCGGGGAGCTGTTTTTT.

This clone was observed a handful of times. The rearrangement uses TRBV5-4 and TRBJ2-5, with 7 bases that match TRBD1. The CDR3 covers 13 residues. J lost 5 bases, V lost 3 bases, and 4 bases had no gene match. CDR1 and CDR2 from the germline V gene are SGHNT and YYREEE (reference sequence). The CDR3 is CASSWDSSETQYF. Here the CDR3 DNA reads TGTGCCAGCAGCTGGGACAGCTCGGAGACCCAGTACTTC.

The chain carries TRBV5-1 and TRBJ2-4; TRBD1 or TRBD2 may be the D gene (6 bases each). V lost 1 base and J 0 bases, leaving 11 bases between the germline ends. Germline CDR1 is SGHRS and CDR2 is YFSETQ. This CDR3 is 16 amino acids long. The CDR3 nucleotides read TGCGCCAGCAGCTTGCGGGGGCTCTTAGCCAAAAACATTCAGTACTTC. Its protein product is CASSLRGLLAKNIQYF.

This clone was seen a handful of times. The CDR3: CASSLGQSGETQYF. The CDR3, as DNA: TGTGCCAGCAGCTTGGGACAGTCGGGGGAGACCCAGTACTTC. The V and J genes are TRBV7-6 and TRBJ2-5; 7 bases align to TRBD1. The CDR3 runs to 14 residues. Germline lookup yields CDR1 SGHVS and CDR2 FNYEAQ. The trim removed 3 bases at V and 5 bases at J, leaving 6 bases unmatched.

This clone was observed a few times. The chain joins TRBV4-3 to TRBJ1-6; tentatively, D is TRBD1 (6 bases). The CDR3 has 15 residues. V lost 0 bases, J lost 6 bases, and 9 bases lay in between. Germline V CDR1 and CDR2: LGHNA, YSLEER. The CDR3 nucleotides read TGCGCCAGCAGCCAAGAGGACAGTCGTAATTCACCCCTCCACTTT. Translating gives CASSQEDSRNSPLHF.

This chain joins TRBV13 and TRBJ2-7; 7 bases match TRBD1. The V gene end was trimmed by 4 bases and the J gene end by 1 base; junction bases not matched to a gene: 10. Looked up from germline, CDR1 is PRHDT and CDR2 is FYEKMQ (reference sequence). This CDR3 spans 16 amino acids. The CDR3: CASSSRNRGLSYEQYF. The CDR3 DNA sequence: TGTGCCAGCAGCTCGAGAAACAGGGGATTGTCCTACGAGCAGTACTTC.

The J gene is TRBJ1-5, the V gene TRBV6-1; the D gene is possibly TRBD1 (5 bases). Trimming took off 2 bases at V and 7 bases at J, with 12 bases between the two ends. Germline CDR1 and CDR2: MNHNS and SASEGT. This CDR3 region has 14 residues. The CDR3 DNA reads TGTGCCAGCAGTGAACCAGGGTCCGGGCAGCCCCAGCATTTT. It encodes CASSEPGSGQPQHF.

This clone was observed a handful of times. This chain uses TRBV6-5 with TRBJ1-5, with D unresolved. V gave up 4 bases and J gave up 1 base, with 8 bases separating them. The germline CDR1 and CDR2 sequences are MNHEY and SVGAGI. The CDR3 has 14 amino acids. The CDR3 reads CASSLAGSNQPQHF. DNA of the CDR3: TGTGCCAGCAGTTTGGCAGGAAGCAATCAGCCCCAGCATTTT.